Here is one TCR beta chain with its context. Per the authors' pipeline: From reference gene primer amplification, estimates of nucleated cell counts were derived. TCRdb's table, derived via immunoSEQ multiplex PCR, lists solely in-frame clones and lacks some. V and J calls and clone size come straight from that table; D and trimming were deduced from the DNA. The sample yields 99,000 or so clones, about four fifths seen once. This entry is derived from a study of blood T cell repertoires in COVID-19. Study-level background: Samples taken during acute and convalescent COVID-19 were collected in the United States, Italy and Spain. PBMCs, B-cell-depleted T cells, or T cells were the source of the cDNA or gDNA that made up the material.

The CDR3 covers 12 residues. Trimming removed 3 bases from V and 10 bases from J, with 10 bases in between. Germline values: CDR1 ENHRY, CDR2 SYGVKD. This clonotype was sampled from a man aged 55 to 70 with acute or convalescent COVID-19. The genes are TRBV10-3 and TRBJ2-1; D gene uncertain. Sequenced material: peripheral blood. The chain's CDR3 is CAISDRSWEQFF. CDR3 sequence (DNA): TGTGCCATCAGTGACAGGTCCTGGGAGCAGTTCTTC.